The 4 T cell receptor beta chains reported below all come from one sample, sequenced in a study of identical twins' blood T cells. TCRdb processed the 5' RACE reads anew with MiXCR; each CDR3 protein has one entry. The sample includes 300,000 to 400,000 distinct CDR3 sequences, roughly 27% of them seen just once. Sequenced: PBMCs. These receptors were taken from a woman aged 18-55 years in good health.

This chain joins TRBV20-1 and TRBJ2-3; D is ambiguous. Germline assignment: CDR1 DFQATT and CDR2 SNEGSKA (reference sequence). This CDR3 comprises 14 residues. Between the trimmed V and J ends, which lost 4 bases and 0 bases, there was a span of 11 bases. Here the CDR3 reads CSAIQRSSTDTQYF. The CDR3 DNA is TGCAGTGCTATCCAGCGTTCTAGCACAGATACGCAGTATTTT.

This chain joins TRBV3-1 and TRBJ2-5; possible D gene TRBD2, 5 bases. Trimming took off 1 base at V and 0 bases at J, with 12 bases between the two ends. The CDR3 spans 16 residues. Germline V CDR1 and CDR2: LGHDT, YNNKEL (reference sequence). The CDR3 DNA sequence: TGTGCCAGCAGCCAAGGAATTGGGCGGGACCAAGAGACCCAGTACTTC. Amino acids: CASSQGIGRDQETQYF.

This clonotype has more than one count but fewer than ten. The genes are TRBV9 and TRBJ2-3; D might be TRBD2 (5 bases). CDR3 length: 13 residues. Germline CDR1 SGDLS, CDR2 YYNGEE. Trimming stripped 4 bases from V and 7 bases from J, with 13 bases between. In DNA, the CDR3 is TGTGCCAGCAGCCCCACTAGTTTAAATACGCAGTATTTT. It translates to CASSPTSLNTQYF. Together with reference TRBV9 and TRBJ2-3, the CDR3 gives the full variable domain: DSGVTQTPKHLITATGQRVTLRCSPRSGDLSVYWYQQSLDQGLQFLIQYYNGEERAKGNILERFSAQQFPDLHSELNLSSLELGDSALYFCASSPTSLNTQYFGPGTRLTVL.

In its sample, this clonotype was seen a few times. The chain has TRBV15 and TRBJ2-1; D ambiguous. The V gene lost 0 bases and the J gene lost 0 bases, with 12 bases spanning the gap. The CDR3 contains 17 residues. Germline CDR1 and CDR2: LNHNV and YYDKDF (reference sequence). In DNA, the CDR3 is TGTGCCACCAGCAGAGATCGGACGAGCAGCTCCTACAATGAGCAGTTCTTC. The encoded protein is CATSRDRTSSSYNEQFF. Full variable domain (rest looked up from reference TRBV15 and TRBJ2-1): DAMVIQNPRYQVTQFGKPVTLSCSQTLNHNVMYWYQQKSSQAPKLLFHYYDKDFNNEADTPDNFQSRRPNTSFCFLDIRSPGLGDTAMYLCATSRDRTSSSYNEQFFGPGTRLTVL.